Presented here are 21 T cell receptor beta chains from one specimen sequenced in a study of T cell responses to AZD1222 COVID-19 vaccine (dated by TCRdb to the early 2020s). Library prep was done by the immunoSEQ multiplex PCR assay. Held by TCRdb, this immuneACCESS table contains in-frame sequences only and omits some clones. Under half of the omission traces to an unresolved V gene where checked; the cause of the rest is unknown. The sample data list about 150,000 clones, and 80% to 95% of these were observed just once. 2.3% of the sample is in the top ten clones. According to the study, the label for this sample's time point signals: baseline before first vaccination. The source was peripheral blood, collected on day 0 of AZD1222 vaccination. The receptors originated from an adult in good health.

CDR3 sequence (DNA): TGTGCCAGCAGTTTGACAGTTAACTATGGCTACACCTTC. Protein sequence: CASSLTVNYGYTF. The chain has TRBV6-5 and TRBJ1-2; possible D gene TRBD1, 5 bases. There are 13 residues in the CDR3. CDR1 and CDR2 from the germline V gene are MNHEY and SVGAGI. V lost 4 bases, J lost 1 base, and 7 bases lay in between.

The chain employs TRBV6-1 and TRBJ1-5, with TRBD1 identical over 9 bases. CDR1 MNHNS and CDR2 SASEGT come from the germline V gene. V shed 2 bases and J 2 bases; nucleotides not matched to a gene: 7. The CDR3 sequence is 17 residues long. CDR3 loop: CASSELQGAGGNQPQHF. The CDR3 nucleotides read TGTGCCAGCAGTGAATTACAGGGGGCCGGAGGCAATCAGCCCCAGCATTTT.

CDR3 DNA sequence: TGTGCCATCAGTGAGTCTGATGGGTTCAGTAATGGCTACACCTTC. Encoded protein: CAISESDGFSNGYTF. The rearrangement joins TRBV10-3 to TRBJ1-2, with D uncertain. The V gene's germline CDR1 is ENHRY and CDR2 SYGVKD. CDR3 length: 15 amino acids. Trimming took off 0 bases at V and 6 bases at J, with 14 bases between the two ends.

As DNA, the CDR3 is TGTGCCAGCAGCCCCCCCTACCGAGCGGGAGGGCCCGAGCAGTACTTC. Translating gives CASSPPYRAGGPEQYF. The V gene is TRBV7-2, the J gene TRBJ2-7; 10 bases match TRBD2. The CDR3 contains 16 residues. J was trimmed by 6 bases and V by 5 bases; bases with no gene match: 13. The germline V gene has CDR1 SGHTA and CDR2 FQGNSA. Full variable domain (missing parts from reference TRBV7-2 and TRBJ2-7): GAGVSQSPSNKVTEKGKDVELRCDPISGHTALYWYRQSLGQGLEFLIYFQGNSAPDKSGLPSDRFSAERTGGSVSTLTIQRTQQEDSAVYLCASSPPYRAGGPEQYFGPGTRLTVT.

This rearrangement joins TRBV5-6 to TRBJ1-1; no firm D call. The CDR3 spans 15 residues. Germline V gene sequence: CDR1 SGHDT, CDR2 YYEEEE. V was shortened by 0 bases and J by 0 bases, with 9 bases between the two germline ends. CDR3 loop: CASSLVVALNTEAFF. DNA for the CDR3: TGTGCCAGCAGCTTGGTTGTAGCCCTGAACACTGAAGCTTTCTTT.

The V call is TRBV19, the J call TRBJ1-4, with D unclear. The length of the CDR3 is 16 residues. Trimming took off 4 bases at V and 2 bases at J, with 14 bases between the two ends. The germline V gene has CDR1 LNHDA and CDR2 SQIVND (reference sequence). This chain's CDR3 is CASSTGVSQTNEKLFF. The CDR3 DNA is TGTGCCAGTAGTACGGGCGTGAGCCAGACTAATGAAAAACTGTTTTTT.

The rearrangement uses TRBV6-1 and TRBJ2-7, with D perhaps TRBD2 (5 bases). Between the trimmed V and J ends, which lost 0 bases and 2 bases, there was a span of 11 bases. Germline CDR1 MNHNS, CDR2 SASEGT. The CDR3 has 15 residues. The CDR3 spells CASSEAVTLAYEQYF. The CDR3 DNA sequence: TGTGCCAGCAGTGAAGCGGTGACACTAGCCTACGAGCAGTACTTC.

The rearrangement links TRBV27 to TRBJ1-1; 7 bases fit TRBD1. The CDR3 totals 15 residues. Germline loops: CDR1 MNHEY, CDR2 SMNVEV (reference sequence). J was trimmed by 1 base and V by 1 base; bases with no gene match: 3. CDR3 residues: CASSLFGTENTEAFF. The DNA for the CDR3 is TGTGCCAGCAGTTTATTTGGGACAGAGAACACTGAAGCTTTCTTT.

The V and J genes are TRBV7-9 and TRBJ1-4, with TRBD1 matching 10 bases. Trimming at V came to 3 bases and at J to 10 bases, leaving 8 bases not matched to a gene. The CDR3 contains 15 residues. Per the germline V gene, CDR1 is SEHNR and CDR2 is FQNEAQ (reference sequence). The chain's CDR3 is CASSFNARDRGKLFF. CDR3 DNA sequence: TGTGCCAGCAGCTTCAATGCCCGGGACAGGGGAAAACTGTTTTTT.

This clone was seen a single time. The chain is built from TRBV3-1 (or the pseudogene TRBV3-2) and TRBJ1-4; D not resolved. Germline assignment: CDR1 LGHDT and CDR2 YNNKEL (reference sequence). Trimming left V 3 bases short and J 11 bases short, with 10 bases between. CDR3 length equals 12 residues. The CDR3 here is CASSQGGSKLFF. CDR3 sequence (DNA): TGTGCCAGCAGCCAGGGAGGGTCGAAACTGTTTTTT.

The chain uses TRBV28 and TRBJ1-2, with D possibly matching TRBD1 (6 bases). The germline V and J ends were trimmed by 2 bases and 8 bases, with 9 bases remaining between them. Per germline, CDR1 MDHEN and CDR2 SYDVKM. The CDR3 runs 12 residues. This CDR3 reads CASSLGGAGYTF. CDR3 bases: TGTGCCAGCAGTTTAGGGGGGGCGGGCTACACCTTC.

The chain recombines TRBV5-7 with TRBJ1-2, with D possibly being TRBD1 (5 bases). TRBV5-7 is labeled an ORF, and its function is uncertain. V was shortened by 0 bases and J by 4 bases, with 13 bases between the two germline ends. The CDR3 is made up of 15 amino acids. The CDR3 coding sequence is TGTGCCAGCAGCTTGGTTGGCCCTGACAGCTATGGCTACACCTTC. This codes for CASSLVGPDSYGYTF.

The chain uses TRBV30 and TRBJ1-1; tentatively, D is TRBD1 (6 bases). Germline CDR1 GTSNPN, CDR2 SVGIG (reference sequence). CDR3 length equals 15 residues. V was trimmed by 2 bases and J by 1 base, leaving 14 bases between them. The CDR3 nucleotides read TGTGCCTGGAGTATAACCGGGACACCGAACACTGAAGCTTTCTTT. Translating gives CAWSITGTPNTEAFF.

The V call is TRBV9, the J call TRBJ2-3, with D perhaps TRBD1 or TRBD2 (6 bases each). Germline V gene data show CDR1 as SGDLS and CDR2 as YYNGEE. CDR3 length: 15 residues. Deletions cut 1 base from V and 6 bases from J, with 15 bases between. CDR3: CASSVFSGGADTQYF. CDR3 nucleotides: TGTGCCAGCAGCGTATTCTCCGGGGGCGCGGATACGCAGTATTTT.

The CDR3, as DNA: TGTGCCAGCAGTTTTTCGAATAACAGGGGCGGCTACACCTTC. Its translation: CASSFSNNRGGYTF. This chain joins TRBV27 and TRBJ1-2; TRBD1 matches at 7 bases. Germline CDR1 is MNHEY and CDR2 is SMNVEV (reference sequence). V trimming: 3 bases; J trimming: 8 bases; junction bases outside the gene matches: 9. This CDR3 contains 14 residues.

The chain carries TRBV2 and TRBJ1-1; maybe TRBD1 (6 bases). CDR1 and CDR2 (germline): SNHLY, FYNNEI. Trimming removed 2 bases from V and 4 bases from J, with 17 bases in between. This CDR3 has 16 amino acids. This CDR3 is CASSEPGGQGSTEAFF. In nucleotides, the CDR3 is TGTGCCAGCAGTGAACCGGGTGGCCAGGGGTCCACTGAAGCTTTCTTT.

V usage is TRBV6-1 and J usage is TRBJ1-5; TRBD1 is a possible D gene (5 bases). The germline gives CDR1 MNHNS, CDR2 SASEGT. The length of the CDR3 is 14 residues. V lost 2 bases and J 7 bases, leaving 12 bases between the germline ends. Here the CDR3 DNA reads TGTGCCAGCAGTGAACGGAGGGGAGGACAGCCCCAGCATTTT. Its protein is CASSERRGGQPQHF.

This clone was picked up a small number of times. The chain employs TRBV5-8 and TRBJ1-1, with TRBD1 as a possible D gene (5 bases). With 10 bases removed from V and 5 bases from J, the gap between germline ends came to 12 bases. This CDR3 is 11 amino acids long. From germline, CDR1 is SGHTS and CDR2 YDEGEE. The CDR3 bases are TGTGCCTCCCCGAGGGGAACTGAAGCTTTCTTT. This codes for CASPRGTEAFF.

V is TRBV30 and J is TRBJ2-1, with TRBD2 matching over 10 bases. In germline, CDR1 is GTSNPN, CDR2 SVGIG (reference sequence). The CDR3 contains 14 residues. Unmatched junction bases numbered 13, after V lost 3 bases and J lost 14 bases. The CDR3 sequence: CAWRRGLAMGSEFF. In DNA, the CDR3 is TGTGCCTGGAGGAGGGGACTAGCGATGGGATCGGAGTTCTTC. Filled out from reference TRBV30 and TRBJ2-1, the complete variable domain reads SQTIHQWPATLVQPVGSPLSLECTVEGTSNPNLYWYRQAAGRGLQLLFYSVGIGQISSEVPQNLSASRPQDRQFILSSKKLLLSDSGFYLCAWRRGLAMGSEFFGPGTRLTVL.

J is TRBJ2-5 and V is TRBV7-2; 14 bases align to TRBD2. Germline V CDR1 and CDR2: SGHTA, FQGNSA. The CDR3 has 18 amino acids. V gave up 4 bases and J gave up 2 bases; unmatched junction bases: 9. Here the CDR3 DNA reads TGTGCCAGCAGCTCCCGGACTAGCGGGGGGCCGGTTCAAGAGACCCAGTACTTC. Residues: CASSSRTSGGPVQETQYF.

This rearrangement joins TRBV30 to TRBJ2-1; 11 nucleotides line up with TRBD2. The CDR3 sequence is 15 residues long. V lost 4 bases to trimming and J lost 4 bases; unmatched junction nucleotides: 6. The germline V gene has CDR1 GTSNPN and CDR2 SVGIG (reference sequence). CDR3 loop: CAWTRLAGLYNEQFF. As DNA, the CDR3 is TGTGCCTGGACCCGACTAGCGGGGCTATACAATGAGCAGTTCTTC.